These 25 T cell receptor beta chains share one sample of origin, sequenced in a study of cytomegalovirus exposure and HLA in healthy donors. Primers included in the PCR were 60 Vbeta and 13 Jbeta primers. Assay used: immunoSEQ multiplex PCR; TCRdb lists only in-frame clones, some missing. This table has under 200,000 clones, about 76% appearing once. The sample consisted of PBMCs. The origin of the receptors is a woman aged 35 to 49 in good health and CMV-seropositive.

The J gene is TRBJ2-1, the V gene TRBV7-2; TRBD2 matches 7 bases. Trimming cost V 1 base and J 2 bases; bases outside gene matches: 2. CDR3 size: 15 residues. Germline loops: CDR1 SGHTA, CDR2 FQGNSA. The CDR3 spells CASSLGGTTYNEQFF. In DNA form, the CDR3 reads TGTGCCAGCAGCTTAGGTGGGACTACCTACAATGAGCAGTTCTTC.

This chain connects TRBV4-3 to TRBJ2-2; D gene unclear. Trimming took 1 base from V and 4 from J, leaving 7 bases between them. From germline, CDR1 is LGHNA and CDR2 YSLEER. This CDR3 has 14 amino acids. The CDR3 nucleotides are TGCGCCAGCAGCCAAGTGCAGCGCACCGGGGAGCTGTTTTTT. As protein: CASSQVQRTGELFF.

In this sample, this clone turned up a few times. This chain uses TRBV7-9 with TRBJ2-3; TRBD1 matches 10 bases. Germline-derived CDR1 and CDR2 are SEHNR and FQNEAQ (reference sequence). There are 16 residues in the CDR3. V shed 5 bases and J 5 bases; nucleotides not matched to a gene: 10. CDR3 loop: CASSQGVTGGIDTQYF. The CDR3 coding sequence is TGTGCCAGCAGCCAGGGCGTGACAGGGGGCATAGATACGCAGTATTTT.

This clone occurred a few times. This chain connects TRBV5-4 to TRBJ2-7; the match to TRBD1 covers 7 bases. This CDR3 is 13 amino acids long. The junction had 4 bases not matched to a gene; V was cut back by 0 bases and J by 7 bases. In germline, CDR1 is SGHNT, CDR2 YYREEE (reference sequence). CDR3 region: CASSLGTGWEQYF. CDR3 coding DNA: TGTGCCAGCAGCTTGGGGACAGGTTGGGAGCAGTACTTC.

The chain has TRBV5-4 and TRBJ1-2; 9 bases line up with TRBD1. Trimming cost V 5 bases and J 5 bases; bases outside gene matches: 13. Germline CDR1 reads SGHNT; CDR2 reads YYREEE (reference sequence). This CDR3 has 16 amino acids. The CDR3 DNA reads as TGTGCCAGCAGTTCAACAGGGGGCCCCAGGAATTATGGCTACACCTTC. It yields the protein CASSSTGGPRNYGYTF.

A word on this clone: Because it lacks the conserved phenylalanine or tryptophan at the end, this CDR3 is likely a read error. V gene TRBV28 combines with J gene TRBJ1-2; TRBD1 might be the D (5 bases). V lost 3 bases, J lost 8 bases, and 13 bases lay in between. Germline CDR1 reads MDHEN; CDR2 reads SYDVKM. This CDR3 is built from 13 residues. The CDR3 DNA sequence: TGTGCCAGCAGTTTTTTAACTGGGGGAGGCTACACCCTC. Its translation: CASSFLTGGGYTL.

CDR3 nucleotides: TGCGCCAGCAGCTTGGTCGCAGGGCTAAATGAAAAACTGTTTTTT. Its protein product is CASSLVAGLNEKLFF. The gene calls are TRBV5-1 and TRBJ1-4; D is possibly TRBD1 (5 bases). The CDR3 length is 15 residues. Trimming left V 0 bases short and J 5 bases short, with 11 bases between. Germline CDR1 is SGHRS and CDR2 is YFSETQ.

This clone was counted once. The CDR3 DNA sequence: TGTGCCAGCAAACAGGGGATATCACCCCTCCACTTT. Amino acid sequence: CASKQGISPLHF. The chain carries TRBV6-5 and TRBJ1-6; 7 nucleotides line up with TRBD1. Germline CDR1 and CDR2: MNHEY and SVGAGI. V lost 7 bases, J lost 10 bases, and 4 bases stayed unmatched. The CDR3 is made up of 12 amino acids.

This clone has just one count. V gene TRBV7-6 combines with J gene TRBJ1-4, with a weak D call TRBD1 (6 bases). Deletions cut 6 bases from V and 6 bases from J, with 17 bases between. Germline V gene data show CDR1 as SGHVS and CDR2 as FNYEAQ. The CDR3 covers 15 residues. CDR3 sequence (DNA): TGTGCCAGCAGTTTTCTAGGGGGGGGAGATGAAAAACTGTTTTTT. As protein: CASSFLGGGDEKLFF.

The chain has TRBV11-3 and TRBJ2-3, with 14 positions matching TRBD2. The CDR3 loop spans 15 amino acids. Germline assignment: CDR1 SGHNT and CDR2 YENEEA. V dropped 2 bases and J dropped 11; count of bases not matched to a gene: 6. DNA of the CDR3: TGTGCCAGCAGCTTACGAGGGACTAGCGGGAGTGTGCAGTATTTT. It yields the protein CASSLRGTSGSVQYF.

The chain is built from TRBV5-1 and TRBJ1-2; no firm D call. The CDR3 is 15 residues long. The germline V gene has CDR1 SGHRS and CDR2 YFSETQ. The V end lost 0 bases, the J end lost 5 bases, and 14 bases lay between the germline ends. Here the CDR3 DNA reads TGCGCCAGCAGCTTGGAGCAGGCCAACCCTTATGGCTACACCTTC. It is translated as CASSLEQANPYGYTF.

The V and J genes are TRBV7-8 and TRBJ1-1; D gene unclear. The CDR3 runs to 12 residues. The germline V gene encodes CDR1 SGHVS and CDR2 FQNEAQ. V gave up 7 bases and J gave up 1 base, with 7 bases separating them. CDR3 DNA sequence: TGTGCCAGCACCCGGGGGAACACTGAAGCTTTCTTT. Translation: CASTRGNTEAFF.

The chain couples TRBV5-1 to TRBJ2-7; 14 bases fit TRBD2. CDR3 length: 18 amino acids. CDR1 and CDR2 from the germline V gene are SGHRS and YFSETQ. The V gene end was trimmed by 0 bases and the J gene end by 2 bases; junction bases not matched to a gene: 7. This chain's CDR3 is CASSLGGTSGGATYEQYF. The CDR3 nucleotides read TGCGCCAGCAGCTTGGGGGGGACTAGCGGGGGTGCAACCTACGAGCAGTACTTC.

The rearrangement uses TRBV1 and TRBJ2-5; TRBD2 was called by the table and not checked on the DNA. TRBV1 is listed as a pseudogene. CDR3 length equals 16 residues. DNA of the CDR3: TGCACCAGCAGCCAAGTCCCTAGCGGGGGGGCGGGTGAGCAGTACTTC. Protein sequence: CTSSQVPSGGAGEQYF.

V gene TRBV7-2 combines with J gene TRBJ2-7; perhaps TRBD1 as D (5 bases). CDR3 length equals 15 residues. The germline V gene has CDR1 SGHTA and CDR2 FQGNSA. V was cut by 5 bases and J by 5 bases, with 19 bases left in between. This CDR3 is CASSPTRARSNEQYF. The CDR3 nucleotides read TGTGCCAGCAGCCCTACCAGGGCTAGGTCTAACGAGCAGTACTTC.

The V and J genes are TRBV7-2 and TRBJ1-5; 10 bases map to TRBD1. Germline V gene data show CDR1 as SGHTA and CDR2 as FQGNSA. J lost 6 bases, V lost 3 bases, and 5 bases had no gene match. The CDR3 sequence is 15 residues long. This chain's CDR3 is CASSFLGQGIQPQHF. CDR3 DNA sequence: TGTGCCAGCAGCTTTCTGGGACAGGGGATTCAGCCCCAGCATTTT.

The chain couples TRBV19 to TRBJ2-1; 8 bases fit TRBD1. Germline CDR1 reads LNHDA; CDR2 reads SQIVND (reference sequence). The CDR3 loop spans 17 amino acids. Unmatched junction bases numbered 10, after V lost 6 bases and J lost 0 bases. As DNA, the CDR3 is TGTGCCAGTAGACCAGGGGGCGGGGAGAGCTCCTACAATGAGCAGTTCTTC. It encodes CASRPGGGESSYNEQFF.

The CDR3 reads CAWSVPGKENQPQHF. The CDR3 DNA is TGTGCCTGGAGTGTACCCGGAAAGGAGAATCAGCCCCAGCATTTT. This sequence joins TRBV30 and TRBJ1-5; D remains unclear. This CDR3 has 15 residues. Germline assignment: CDR1 GTSNPN and CDR2 SVGIG (reference sequence). The V gene lost 0 bases and the J gene lost 4 bases, with 13 bases spanning the gap.

CDR3 protein: CASSPTQGDTEAFF. In DNA, the CDR3 is TGTGCCAGCTCACCGACACAGGGAGACACTGAAGCTTTCTTT. The rearrangement joins TRBV18 to TRBJ1-1, with D possibly being TRBD1 (6 bases). Germline V lookup: CDR1 KGHSH, CDR2 LQKENI. V lost 3 bases and J lost 3, with 11 bases in between. The CDR3 totals 14 residues. The full variable domain, with the rest looked up from reference TRBV18 and TRBJ1-1, is NAGVMQNPRHLVRRRGQEARLRCSPMKGHSHVYWYRQLPEEGLKFMVYLQKENIIDESGMPKERFSAEFPKEGPSILRIQQVVRGDSAAYFCASSPTQGDTEAFFGQGTRLTVV.

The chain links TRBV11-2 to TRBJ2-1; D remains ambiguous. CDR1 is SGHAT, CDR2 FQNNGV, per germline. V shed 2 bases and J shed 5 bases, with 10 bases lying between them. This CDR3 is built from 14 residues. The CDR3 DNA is TGTGCCAGCAGCTTAAGCTCTTCTAACAATGAGCAGTTCTTC. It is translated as CASSLSSSNNEQFF.

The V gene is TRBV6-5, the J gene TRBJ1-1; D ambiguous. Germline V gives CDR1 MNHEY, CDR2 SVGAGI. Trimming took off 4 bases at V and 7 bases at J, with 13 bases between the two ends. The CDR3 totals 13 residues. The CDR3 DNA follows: TGTGCCAGCAGTTCAACAGCTCAAGGTGAAGCTTTCTTT. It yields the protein CASSSTAQGEAFF.

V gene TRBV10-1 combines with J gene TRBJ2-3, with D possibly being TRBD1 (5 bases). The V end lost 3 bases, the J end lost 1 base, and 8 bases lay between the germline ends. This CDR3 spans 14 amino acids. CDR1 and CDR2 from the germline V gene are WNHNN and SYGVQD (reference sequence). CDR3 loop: CASSDGAGTDTQYF. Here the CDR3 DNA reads TGCGCCAGCAGTGATGGGGCAGGCACAGATACGCAGTATTTT.

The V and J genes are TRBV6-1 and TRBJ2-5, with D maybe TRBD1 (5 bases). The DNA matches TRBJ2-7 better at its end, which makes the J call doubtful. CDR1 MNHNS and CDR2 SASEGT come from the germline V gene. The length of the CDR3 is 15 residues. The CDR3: CASSEAWAGLNEQYF. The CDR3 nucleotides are TGTGCCAGCAGTGAAGCATGGGCAGGGCTCAACGAGCAGTACTTC.

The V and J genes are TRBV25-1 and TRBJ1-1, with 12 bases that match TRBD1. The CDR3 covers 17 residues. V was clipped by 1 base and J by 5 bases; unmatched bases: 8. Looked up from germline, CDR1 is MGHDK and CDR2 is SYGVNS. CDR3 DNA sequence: TGTGCCAGCAGTGAATGGGGGACAGGGGGCCGAGATACTGAAGCTTTCTTT. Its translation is CASSEWGTGGRDTEAFF.

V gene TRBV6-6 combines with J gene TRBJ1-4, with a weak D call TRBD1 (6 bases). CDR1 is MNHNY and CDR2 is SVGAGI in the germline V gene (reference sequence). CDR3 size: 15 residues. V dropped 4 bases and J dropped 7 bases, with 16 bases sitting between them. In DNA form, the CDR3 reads TGTGCCAGCAGTTCATCTTGGGACATCTTTGAAAAACTGTTTTTT. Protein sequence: CASSSSWDIFEKLFF.